Included here is one T cell receptor beta chain sequence, with context. Its antigen remains unknown. These data are taken from a study of Ad26.COV2.S vaccination and SARS-CoV-2 variants. Study-level points and caveats: Participants given vaccine showed non-spike TCR breadth similar to that of placebo recipients.

Deletions cut 4 bases from V and 2 bases from J, with 15 bases between. This CDR3 comprises 15 residues. The germline V gene has CDR1 SGDLS and CDR2 YYNGEE. Specified treatment: about 20 received Ad26.COV2.S at low or high dose, single or two shots; 5 received placebo; per-sample allocation not given. Day 63 after the first vaccine or placebo injection was the time point for sampling. The table came from immunoSEQ multiplex PCR; TCRdb's copy has only in-frame clones and leaves some out. The table has 410,000 or so clones, around 90% seen once. The sequence derives from a person aged 18-60 years who received the Ad26.COV2.S COVID-19 vaccine or a placebo. The sequencing here drew on peripheral blood, taken in a trial of Ad26.COV2.S vaccine versus placebo. J is TRBJ1-2 and V is TRBV9; perhaps TRBD1 as D (5 bases). Written as DNA, the CDR3 is TGTGCCAGCAGCATTATGGAGGGGATGAACTATGGCTACACCTTC. This sequence encodes CASSIMEGMNYGYTF. Full variable domain (outside the CDR3, taken from reference TRBV9 and TRBJ1-2): DSGVTQTPKHLITATGQRVTLRCSPRSGDLSVYWYQQSLDQGLQFLIQYYNGEERAKGNILERFSAQQFPDLHSELNLSSLELGDSALYFCASSIMEGMNYGYTFGSGTRLTVV.